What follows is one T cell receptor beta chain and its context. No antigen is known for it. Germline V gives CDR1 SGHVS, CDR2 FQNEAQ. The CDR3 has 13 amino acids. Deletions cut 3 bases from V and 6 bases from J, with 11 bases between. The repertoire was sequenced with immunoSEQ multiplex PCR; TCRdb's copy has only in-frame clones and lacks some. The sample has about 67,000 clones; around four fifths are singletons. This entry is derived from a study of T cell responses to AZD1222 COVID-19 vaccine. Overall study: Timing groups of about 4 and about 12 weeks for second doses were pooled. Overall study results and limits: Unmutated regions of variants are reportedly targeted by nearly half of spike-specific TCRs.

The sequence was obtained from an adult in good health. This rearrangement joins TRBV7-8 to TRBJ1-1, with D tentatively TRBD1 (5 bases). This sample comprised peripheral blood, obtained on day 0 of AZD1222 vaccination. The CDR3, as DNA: TGTGCCAGCAGCTTTGGGGGGGTTCCTGAAGCTTTCTTT. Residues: CASSFGGVPEAFF.